The clone carrying this TCR beta chain turned up a few times. The antigen is unknown. This specimen belongs to a study of T cells in Graves' hyperthyroidism and ophthalmopathy. Findings of the study overall: A model built on 13 V-J features separated ophthalmopathy from stable hyperthyroidism.

The germline V gene has CDR1 MNHEY and CDR2 SVGEGT. The CDR3 has 12 residues. V gave up 8 bases and J gave up 0 bases, with 6 bases separating them. RNA transcripts were the template for amplifying TCR beta CDR3 regions. In the first-round RT-PCR of the TCR CDR3, the HTBI primer set was used. TCRdb used MiXCR to reprocess the multiplex PCR reads, holding one entry per CDR3 protein. The sample carries 450,000 to 500,000 distinct CDR3 sequences, 22% recorded once. Patients having uncontrolled infection, another autoimmune disease, pregnancy or lactation were not included. Out of 10 ml of fresh peripheral blood came the PBMCs.

The receptor was isolated from a woman between 65 and 79 years old with Graves' ophthalmopathy. Source material: blood. The chain recombines TRBV6-2 or TRBV6-3 with TRBJ2-3, with D perhaps assigned TRBD1 or TRBD2 (5 bases each). CDR3 region: CASGGSTDTQYF. The DNA for the CDR3 is TGTGCCAGCGGGGGAAGCACAGATACGCAGTATTTT.